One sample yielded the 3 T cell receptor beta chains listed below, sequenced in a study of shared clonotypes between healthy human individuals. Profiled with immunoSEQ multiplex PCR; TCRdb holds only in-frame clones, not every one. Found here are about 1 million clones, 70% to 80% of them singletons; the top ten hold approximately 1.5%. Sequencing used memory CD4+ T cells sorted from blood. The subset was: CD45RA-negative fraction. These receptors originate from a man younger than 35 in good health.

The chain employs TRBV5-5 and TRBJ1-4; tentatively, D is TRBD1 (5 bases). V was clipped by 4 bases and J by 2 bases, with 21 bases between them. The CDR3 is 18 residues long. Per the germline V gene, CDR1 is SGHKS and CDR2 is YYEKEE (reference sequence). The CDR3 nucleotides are TGTGCCAGCAGCCCAAACGGGGCCCTAGTGGCCACTAATGAAAAACTGTTTTTT. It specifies CASSPNGALVATNEKLFF.

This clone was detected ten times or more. For the CDR3, the DNA is TGTGCCAGCAGCTTAGTTCCCGGGGGGTTGAACACTGAAGCTTTCTTT. It yields the protein CASSLVPGGLNTEAFF. This chain connects TRBV7-2 to TRBJ1-1, with a possible D match to TRBD1 (5 bases). Germline lookup yields CDR1 SGHTA and CDR2 FQGNSA. Between the trimmed V and J ends, which lost 1 base and 0 bases, there was a span of 12 bases. The CDR3 spans 16 residues.

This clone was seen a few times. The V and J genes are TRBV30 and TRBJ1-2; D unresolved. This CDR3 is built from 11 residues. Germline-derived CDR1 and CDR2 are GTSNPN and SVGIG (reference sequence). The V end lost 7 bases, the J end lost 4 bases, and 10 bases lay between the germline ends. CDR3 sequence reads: CASTGFYGYTF. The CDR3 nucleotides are TGTGCCTCGACGGGATTCTATGGCTACACCTTC.